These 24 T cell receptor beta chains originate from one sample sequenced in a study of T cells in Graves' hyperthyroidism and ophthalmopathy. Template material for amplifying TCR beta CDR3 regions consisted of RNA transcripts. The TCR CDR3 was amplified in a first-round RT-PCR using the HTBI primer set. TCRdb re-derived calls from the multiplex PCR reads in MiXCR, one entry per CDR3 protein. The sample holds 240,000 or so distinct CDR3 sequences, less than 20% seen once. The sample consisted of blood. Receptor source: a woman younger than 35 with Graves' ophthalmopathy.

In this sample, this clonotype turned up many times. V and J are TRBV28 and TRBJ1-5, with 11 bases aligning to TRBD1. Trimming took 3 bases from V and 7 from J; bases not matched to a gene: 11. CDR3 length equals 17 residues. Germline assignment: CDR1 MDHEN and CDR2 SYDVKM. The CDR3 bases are TGTGCCAGCAGTTTTACCGGGACAGGGGGAAGTCGGCAGCCCCAGCATTTT. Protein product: CASSFTGTGGSRQPQHF.

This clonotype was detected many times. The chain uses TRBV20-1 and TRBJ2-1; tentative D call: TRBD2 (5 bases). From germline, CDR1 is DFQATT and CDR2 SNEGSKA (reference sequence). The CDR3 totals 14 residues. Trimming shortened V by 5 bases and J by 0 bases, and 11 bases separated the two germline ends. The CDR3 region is CSAPSGLSYNEQFF. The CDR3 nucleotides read TGCAGTGCTCCGAGCGGCCTCTCCTACAATGAGCAGTTCTTC.

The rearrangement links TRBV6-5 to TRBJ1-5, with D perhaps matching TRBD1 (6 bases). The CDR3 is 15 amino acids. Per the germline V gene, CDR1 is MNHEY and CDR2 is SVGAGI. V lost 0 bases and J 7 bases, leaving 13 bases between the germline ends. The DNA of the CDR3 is TGTGCCAGCAGTTACTCAGGAGTGCAGGGGCAGCCCCAGCATTTT. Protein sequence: CASSYSGVQGQPQHF.

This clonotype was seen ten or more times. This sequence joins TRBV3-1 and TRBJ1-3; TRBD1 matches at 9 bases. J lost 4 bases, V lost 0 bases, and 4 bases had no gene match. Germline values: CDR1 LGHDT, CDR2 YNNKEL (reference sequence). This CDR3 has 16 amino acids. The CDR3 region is CASSQELGQGGNTIYF. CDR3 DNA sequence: TGTGCCAGCAGCCAAGAACTCGGACAGGGGGGAAACACCATATATTTT.

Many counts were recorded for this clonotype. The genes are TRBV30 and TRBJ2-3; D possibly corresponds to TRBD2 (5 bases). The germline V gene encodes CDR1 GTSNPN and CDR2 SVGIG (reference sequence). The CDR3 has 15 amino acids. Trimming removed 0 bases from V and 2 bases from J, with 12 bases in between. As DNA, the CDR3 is TGTGCCTGGAGTGTAGGCCTAGCTTTCACAGATACGCAGTATTTT. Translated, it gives CAWSVGLAFTDTQYF. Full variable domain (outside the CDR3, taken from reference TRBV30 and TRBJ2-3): SQTIHQWPATLVQPVGSPLSLECTVEGTSNPNLYWYRQAAGRGLQLLFYSVGIGQISSEVPQNLSASRPQDRQFILSSKKLLLSDSGFYLCAWSVGLAFTDTQYFGPGTRLTVL.

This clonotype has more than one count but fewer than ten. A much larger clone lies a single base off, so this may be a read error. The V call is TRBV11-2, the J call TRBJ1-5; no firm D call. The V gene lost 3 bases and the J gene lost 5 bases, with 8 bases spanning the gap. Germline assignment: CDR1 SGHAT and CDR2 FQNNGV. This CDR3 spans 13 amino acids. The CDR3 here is CASSFGPYQPQHF. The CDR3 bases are TGTGCCAGCAGCTTCGGACCTTATCAGCCCCAGCATTTT.

CDR3 DNA: TGTGCCAGCAGCTTGGTTATGGACGAGCAGTACTTC. Translation: CASSLVMDEQYF. The chain links TRBV5-6 to TRBJ2-7; no clear D. The CDR3 has 12 amino acids. Germline CDR1 and CDR2: SGHDT and YYEEEE. Trimming removed 0 bases from V and 5 bases from J, with 6 bases in between.

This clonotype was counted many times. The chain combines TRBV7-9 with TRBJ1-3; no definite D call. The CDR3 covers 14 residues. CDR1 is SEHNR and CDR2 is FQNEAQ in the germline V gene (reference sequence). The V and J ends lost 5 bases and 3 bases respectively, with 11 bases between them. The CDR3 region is CASSPETGGNTIYF. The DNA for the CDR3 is TGTGCCAGCAGCCCGGAGACGGGTGGAAACACCATATATTTT.

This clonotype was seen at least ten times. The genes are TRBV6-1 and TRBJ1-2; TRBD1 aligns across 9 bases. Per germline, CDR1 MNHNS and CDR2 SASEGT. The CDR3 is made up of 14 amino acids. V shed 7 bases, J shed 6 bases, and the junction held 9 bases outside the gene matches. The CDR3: CASKLGQGIDGYTF. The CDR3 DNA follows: TGTGCCAGCAAATTGGGACAGGGAATAGATGGCTACACCTTC.

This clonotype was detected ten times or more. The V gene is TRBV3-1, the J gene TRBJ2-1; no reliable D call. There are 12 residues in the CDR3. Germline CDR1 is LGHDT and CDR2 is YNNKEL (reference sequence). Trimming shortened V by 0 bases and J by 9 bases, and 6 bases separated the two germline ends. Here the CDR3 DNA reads TGTGCCAGCAGCCAAGATCCGTTTGAGCAGTTCTTC. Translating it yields CASSQDPFEQFF.

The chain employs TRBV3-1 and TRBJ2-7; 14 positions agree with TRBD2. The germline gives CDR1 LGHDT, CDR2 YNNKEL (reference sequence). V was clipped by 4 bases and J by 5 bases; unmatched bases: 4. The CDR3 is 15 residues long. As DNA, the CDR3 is TGTGCCAGCAGCCCCGGGACTAGCGGGGGCCACGAGCAGTACTTC. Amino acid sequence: CASSPGTSGGHEQYF.

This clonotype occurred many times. CDR3 DNA sequence: TGTGCCAGCAGAACCGCGCAGGGGATCGGCGAGCAGTACTTC. Amino acids: CASRTAQGIGEQYF. This chain joins TRBV12-3 or TRBV12-4 and TRBJ2-7; D is possibly TRBD1 (6 bases). The germline V and J ends were trimmed by 6 bases and 6 bases, with 18 bases remaining between them. The CDR3 length is 14 residues.

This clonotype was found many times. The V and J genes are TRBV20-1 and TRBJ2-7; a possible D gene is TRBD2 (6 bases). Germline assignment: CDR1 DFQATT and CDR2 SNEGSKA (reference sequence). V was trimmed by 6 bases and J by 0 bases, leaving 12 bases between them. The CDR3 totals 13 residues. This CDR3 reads CSALWGVSYEQYF. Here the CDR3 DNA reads TGCAGTGCCCTTTGGGGGGTCTCCTACGAGCAGTACTTC.

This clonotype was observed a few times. The CDR3 region is CSASGTSGGNEQFF. In DNA, the CDR3 is TGCAGTGCTAGCGGGACTAGCGGGGGTAATGAGCAGTTCTTC. The rearrangement links TRBV20-1 to TRBJ2-1; TRBD2 matches at 14 bases. From germline, CDR1 is DFQATT and CDR2 SNEGSKA (reference sequence). This CDR3 spans 14 amino acids. Trimming took 3 bases from V and 7 from J; bases not matched to a gene: 2.

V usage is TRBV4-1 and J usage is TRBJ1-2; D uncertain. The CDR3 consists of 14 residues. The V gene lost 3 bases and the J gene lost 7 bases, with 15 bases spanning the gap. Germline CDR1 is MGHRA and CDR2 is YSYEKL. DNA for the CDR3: TGCGCCAGCAGCCACCGCGATGGTAATGGTGGCTACACCTTC. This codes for CASSHRDGNGGYTF.

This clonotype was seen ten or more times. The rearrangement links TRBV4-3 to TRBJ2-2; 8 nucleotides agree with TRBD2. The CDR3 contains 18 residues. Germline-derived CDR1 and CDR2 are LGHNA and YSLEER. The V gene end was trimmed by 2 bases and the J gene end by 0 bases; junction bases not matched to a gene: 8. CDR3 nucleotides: TGCGCCAGCAGCCAACCTTTCGACGGGAGGGCGAACACCGGGGAGCTGTTTTTT. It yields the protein CASSQPFDGRANTGELFF.

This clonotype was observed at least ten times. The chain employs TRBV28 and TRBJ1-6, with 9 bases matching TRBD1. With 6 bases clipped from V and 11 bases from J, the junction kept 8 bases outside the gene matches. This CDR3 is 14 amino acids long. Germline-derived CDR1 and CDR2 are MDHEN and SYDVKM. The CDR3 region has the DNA TGTGCCAGCAGCTCTGGACAGGGGTTGACACCCCTCCACTTT. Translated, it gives CASSSGQGLTPLHF.

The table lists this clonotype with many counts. In DNA, the CDR3 is TGTGCCAGCAGCCGACAGGGGGATACGCAGTATTTT. The encoded protein is CASSRQGDTQYF. The gene calls are TRBV3-1 and TRBJ2-3; TRBD1 aligns across 8 bases. This CDR3 comprises 12 residues. The germline gives CDR1 LGHDT, CDR2 YNNKEL (reference sequence). The ends lost 4 bases at V and 6 bases at J; junction bases unmatched: 0.

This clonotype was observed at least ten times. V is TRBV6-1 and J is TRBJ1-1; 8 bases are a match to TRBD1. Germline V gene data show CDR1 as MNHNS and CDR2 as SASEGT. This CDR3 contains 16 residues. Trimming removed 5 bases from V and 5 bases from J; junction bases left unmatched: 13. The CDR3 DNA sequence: TGTGCCAGCAGTTATCCTCGGGCAGGGGGCGAGACTGAAGCTTTCTTT. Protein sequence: CASSYPRAGGETEAFF.

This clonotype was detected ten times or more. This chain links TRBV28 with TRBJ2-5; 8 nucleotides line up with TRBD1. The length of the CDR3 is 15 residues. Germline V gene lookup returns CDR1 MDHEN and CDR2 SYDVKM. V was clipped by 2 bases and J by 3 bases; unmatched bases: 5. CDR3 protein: CASSLRGQGKETQYF. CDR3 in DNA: TGTGCCAGCAGTTTACGAGGACAGGGTAAAGAGACCCAGTACTTC.

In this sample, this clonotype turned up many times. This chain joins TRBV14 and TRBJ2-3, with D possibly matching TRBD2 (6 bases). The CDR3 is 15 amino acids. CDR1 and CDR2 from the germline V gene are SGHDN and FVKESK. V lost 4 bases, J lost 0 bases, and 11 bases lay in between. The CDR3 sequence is CASSRQLASTDTQYF. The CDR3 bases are TGTGCCAGCAGCCGGCAGCTAGCGAGCACAGATACGCAGTATTTT.

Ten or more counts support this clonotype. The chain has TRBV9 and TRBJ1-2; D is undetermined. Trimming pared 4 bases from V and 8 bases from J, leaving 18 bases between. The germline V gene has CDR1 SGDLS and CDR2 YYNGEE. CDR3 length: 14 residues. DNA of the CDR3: TGTGCCAGCAGCAAAGTCCCAGATCAGGACGGCTACACCTTC. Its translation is CASSKVPDQDGYTF.

The CDR3 protein is CASSVGLGLQETQYF. CDR3 bases: TGTGCCAGCAGCGTAGGGCTAGGGTTACAAGAGACCCAGTACTTC. J is TRBJ2-5 and V is TRBV9, with D unresolved. In germline, CDR1 is SGDLS, CDR2 YYNGEE. The V gene lost 0 bases and the J gene lost 2 bases, with 11 bases spanning the gap. The CDR3 covers 15 residues.

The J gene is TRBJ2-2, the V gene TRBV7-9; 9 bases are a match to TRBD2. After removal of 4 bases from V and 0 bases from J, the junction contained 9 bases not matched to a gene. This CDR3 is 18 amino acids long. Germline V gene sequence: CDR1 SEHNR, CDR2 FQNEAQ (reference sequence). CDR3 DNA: TGTGCCAGCAGCTCGACTAGCGGAGGCGACACGAACACCGGGGAGCTGTTTTTT. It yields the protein CASSSTSGGDTNTGELFF. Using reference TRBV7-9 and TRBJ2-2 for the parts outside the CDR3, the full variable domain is DTGVSQNPRHKITKRGQNVTFRCDPISEHNRLYWYRQTLGQGPEFLTYFQNEAQLEKSRLLSDRFSAERPKGSFSTLEIQRTEQGDSAMYLCASSSTSGGDTNTGELFFGEGSRLTVL.